These 18 T cell receptor beta chains originate from one sample sequenced in a study of cytomegalovirus exposure and HLA in healthy donors (dated by TCRdb to the late 2010s). Library preparation used the immunoSEQ multiplex PCR assay. A mixture of 60 forward primers for TCR Vbeta segments and 13 reverse primers for TCR Jbeta segments was used in the multiplex PCR. As stored in TCRdb, this immuneACCESS dataset retains in-frame rearrangements with V and J assigned. A fraction of the clones does not appear; measured against another copy, unresolved V genes explain less than half of the discrepancy, and the remainder lacks a known reason. The sample has 150,000 to 200,000 clones on record, approximately 11% of them singletons. 7.8% of the sample is taken by the ten largest. Sequenced: PBMCs. The source is a man between 50 and 59 years old in good health and CMV-seropositive.

The rearrangement joins TRBV4-2 to TRBJ2-7, with TRBD1 matching 9 bases. The CDR3 contains 17 residues. Germline CDR1 is LGHNA and CDR2 is YNFKEQ. V shed 0 bases, J shed 3 bases, and the junction held 9 bases outside the gene matches. The CDR3 loop reads CASSQDVTGTGFYEQYF. CDR3 bases: TGTGCCAGCAGCCAAGATGTGACTGGGACAGGGTTCTACGAGCAGTACTTC.

This clone was observed once. V is TRBV25-1 and J is TRBJ2-7; D might be TRBD1 (5 bases). Germline CDR1 reads MGHDK; CDR2 reads SYGVNS. The CDR3 consists of 14 residues. Trimming stripped 2 bases from V and 3 bases from J, with 11 bases between. The CDR3: CASSEGQGIYEQYF. For the CDR3, the DNA is TGTGCCAGCAGTGAAGGGCAGGGAATCTACGAGCAGTACTTC.

This clone was observed a few times. V usage is TRBV9 and J usage is TRBJ2-5, with 13 bases aligning to TRBD2. Trimming at V came to 0 bases and at J to 2 bases, leaving 4 bases not matched to a gene. Germline V gene lookup returns CDR1 SGDLS and CDR2 YYNGEE. The CDR3 runs to 17 residues. CDR3 loop: CASSVATSGGGQETQYF. CDR3 nucleotides: TGTGCCAGCAGCGTAGCTACTAGCGGGGGGGGACAAGAGACCCAGTACTTC.

The table lists this clone with many counts. The chain has TRBV5-1 and TRBJ2-5; 8 bases align to TRBD1. Per the germline V gene, CDR1 is SGHRS and CDR2 is YFSETQ. The V gene end was trimmed by 4 bases and the J gene end by 5 bases; junction bases not matched to a gene: 10. The CDR3 has 15 residues. The CDR3 DNA reads as TGCGCCAGCAGCCCGGACAGGGTGGGACAGGAGACCCAGTACTTC. Translation gives CASSPDRVGQETQYF.

This clone was seen more than once but under ten times. The chain links TRBV5-4 to TRBJ2-5; the D gene is possibly TRBD1 (6 bases). The ends were cut back, 0 bases at V and 2 bases at J, with 14 bases in the middle. The CDR3 loop spans 16 amino acids. The germline CDR1 and CDR2 sequences are SGHNT and YYREEE (reference sequence). The CDR3, as DNA: TGTGCCAGCAGCTTGGGAATGTTGGGGGCTCAAGAGACCCAGTACTTC. Protein sequence: CASSLGMLGAQETQYF.

J is TRBJ2-2 and V is TRBV5-1, with 12 nucleotides matching TRBD1. The CDR3 is made up of 18 amino acids. The germline CDR1 and CDR2 sequences are SGHRS and YFSETQ. The trim removed 0 bases at V and 4 bases at J, leaving 7 bases unmatched. DNA of the CDR3: TGCGCCAGCAGCTTGGGTCCCGGGACAGGGGGCGGCACCGGGGAGCTGTTTTTT. It yields the protein CASSLGPGTGGGTGELFF.

This chain uses TRBV7-3 with TRBJ2-2, with a tentative D call TRBD1 (6 bases). This CDR3 has 15 amino acids. CDR1 is SGHTA and CDR2 is FQGTGA in the germline V gene. V was pared by 1 base and J by 5 bases, with 11 bases between. For the CDR3, the DNA is TGTGCCAGCAGCTTAAACAGGGAAAGGACCGGGGAGCTGTTTTTT. Its translation is CASSLNRERTGELFF.

The chain carries TRBV7-9 and TRBJ1-6; 7 bases match TRBD1. From germline, CDR1 is SEHNR and CDR2 FQNEAQ (reference sequence). J gave up 13 bases and V 3 bases, and 9 bases lay outside the gene matches. The CDR3 spans 14 residues. In DNA, the CDR3 is TGTGCCAGCAGCTTTACAGGGGAACCTTCGCCCCTCCACTTT. This codes for CASSFTGEPSPLHF.

V and J are TRBV5-8 and TRBJ1-2; D call uncertain. This CDR3 is built from 14 residues. V shed 0 bases and J shed 9 bases, with 15 bases lying between them. CDR1 is SGHTS and CDR2 is YDEGEE in the germline V gene. The CDR3 sequence: CASSLGRLDWSYTF. CDR3 DNA: TGTGCCAGCAGCTTGGGGAGGTTAGACTGGAGCTACACCTTC.

This clone occurred a few times. J is TRBJ2-1 and V is TRBV28; 11 bases match TRBD2. CDR1 MDHEN and CDR2 SYDVKM come from the germline V gene. The ends lost 3 bases at V and 4 bases at J; junction bases unmatched: 8. CDR3 length equals 17 residues. CDR3 protein: CASSFPRLAGRYNEQFF. The CDR3, as DNA: TGTGCCAGCAGTTTTCCCCGACTAGCGGGGAGGTACAATGAGCAGTTCTTC. The variable domain in full, with the rest retrieved from reference TRBV28 and TRBJ2-1, is DVKVTQSSRYLVKRTGEKVFLECVQDMDHENMFWYRQDPGLGLRLIYFSYDVKMKEKGDIPEGYSVSREKKERFSLILESASTNQTSMYLCASSFPRLAGRYNEQFFGPGTRLTVL.

DNA of the CDR3: TGCGCCAGCAGCTTGATGGCTAGCGGGGTAGGAGATACGCAGTATTTT. It translates to CASSLMASGVGDTQYF. This chain connects TRBV5-1 to TRBJ2-3; 9 positions match TRBD2. J lost 5 bases, V lost 1 base, and 8 bases had no gene match. The germline V gene encodes CDR1 SGHRS and CDR2 YFSETQ. The CDR3 is 16 residues long.

There are a few counts of this clone. V and J are TRBV4-2 and TRBJ2-7, with 7 bases aligning to TRBD1. The CDR3 runs 15 residues. With 2 bases clipped from V and 5 bases from J, the junction kept 9 bases outside the gene matches. The germline gives CDR1 LGHNA, CDR2 YNFKEQ. The CDR3, as DNA: TGTGCCAGCAGCCAATCTACAGGGGATATCAACGAGCAGTACTTC. Translated: CASSQSTGDINEQYF.

This clone showed up just a few times. The rearrangement links TRBV5-4 to TRBJ2-3; 9 positions match TRBD2. CDR1 SGHNT and CDR2 YYREEE come from the germline V gene (reference sequence). V trimming: 2 bases; J trimming: 4 bases; junction bases outside the gene matches: 8. The CDR3 is 16 residues long. The CDR3 DNA is TGTGCCAGCAGCTTCGATAGCGGGGGCCGATCAGATACGCAGTATTTT. The encoded protein is CASSFDSGGRSDTQYF.

The V gene is TRBV27, the J gene TRBJ1-2; weak D call: TRBD1 (6 bases). The CDR3 is made up of 13 amino acids. CDR1 is MNHEY, CDR2 SMNVEV, per germline (reference sequence). V lost 5 bases to trimming and J lost 8 bases, with 15 bases between them. The CDR3 DNA is TGTGCCAGCAGTAACCCGGGACAAGGAGGCTACACCTTC. This gives the protein CASSNPGQGGYTF.

CDR3 coding DNA: TGTGCCAGCAGTGAATTATCTGGAACAGGGAACACTGAAGCTTTCTTT. Translation: CASSELSGTGNTEAFF. The chain combines TRBV25-1 with TRBJ1-1; a weak D match, TRBD1 (5 bases). Germline CDR1 MGHDK, CDR2 SYGVNS. The V and J ends lost 1 base and 1 base respectively, with 13 bases between them. This CDR3 has 16 amino acids.

The chain has TRBV6-4 and TRBJ1-4, with 10 bases aligning to TRBD1. The CDR3 runs 17 residues. The V gene's germline CDR1 is MRHNA and CDR2 SNTAGT. Trimming removed 6 bases from V and 8 bases from J; junction bases left unmatched: 15. CDR3 nucleotides: TGTGCCAGCAGACGACAGGGGGCTAATGGAGGCCACGAAAAACTGTTTTTT. It yields the protein CASRRQGANGGHEKLFF.

In the case of this clone: At one end the junction does not follow the germline gene, possibly because of a read error. This chain links TRBV6-5 with TRBJ2-7, with 9 positions matching TRBD1. CDR3 size: 12 residues. CDR1 MNHEY and CDR2 SVGAGI come from the germline V gene. CDR3 nucleotides: TGTGCCAGCAGCCATACAGGGGGCGAGCGGTACTTC. The encoded protein is CASSHTGGERYF.

This clone was seen a few times. J is TRBJ1-1 and V is TRBV9, with D maybe TRBD1 (6 bases). CDR3 size: 15 residues. V lost 2 bases, J lost 4 bases, and 15 bases lay in between. CDR1 is SGDLS, CDR2 YYNGEE, per germline. The CDR3 region is CASSVSGQWATEAFF. In DNA form, the CDR3 reads TGTGCCAGCAGCGTTTCCGGACAGTGGGCCACTGAAGCTTTCTTT.